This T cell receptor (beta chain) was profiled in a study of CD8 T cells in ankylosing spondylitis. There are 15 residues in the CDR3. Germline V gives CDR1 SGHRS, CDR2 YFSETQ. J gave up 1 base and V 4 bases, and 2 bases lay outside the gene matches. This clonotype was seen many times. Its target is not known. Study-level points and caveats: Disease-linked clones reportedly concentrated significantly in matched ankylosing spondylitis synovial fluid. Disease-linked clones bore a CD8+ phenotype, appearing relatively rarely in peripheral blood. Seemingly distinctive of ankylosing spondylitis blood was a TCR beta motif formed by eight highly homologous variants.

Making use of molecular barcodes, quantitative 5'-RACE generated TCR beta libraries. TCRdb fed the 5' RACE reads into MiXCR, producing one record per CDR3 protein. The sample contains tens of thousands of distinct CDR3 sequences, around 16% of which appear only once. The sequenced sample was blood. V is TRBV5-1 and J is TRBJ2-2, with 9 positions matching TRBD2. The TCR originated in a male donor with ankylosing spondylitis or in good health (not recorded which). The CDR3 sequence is CASSLSGRNTGELFF. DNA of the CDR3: TGCGCCAGCAGCCTTAGCGGGAGGAACACCGGGGAGCTGTTTTTT.